These 5 T cell receptor beta chains came from one sample sequenced in a study of blood T cell repertoires in COVID-19. Profiled with immunoSEQ multiplex PCR; TCRdb holds only in-frame clones, not every one. The data show 170,000 or so clones, with about 82% seen just once and around 6.3% held by the top ten. Sequences were obtained from peripheral blood. These receptors all stem from an older man with active or convalescent COVID-19.

J is TRBJ1-2 and V is TRBV5-5; 9 bases are a match to TRBD1. The CDR3 totals 15 residues. CDR1 and CDR2 (germline): SGHKS, YYEKEE (reference sequence). The V gene end was trimmed by 4 bases and the J gene end by 8 bases; junction bases not matched to a gene: 12. DNA for the CDR3: TGTGCCAGCAGCCTTCGGGACAGGGAGTGGGAGGGCTACACCTTC. Its protein product is CASSLRDREWEGYTF.

This sequence joins TRBV5-4 and TRBJ1-1; D is undetermined. V gave up 2 bases and J gave up 2 bases, with 10 bases separating them. Germline V gene sequence: CDR1 SGHNT, CDR2 YYREEE (reference sequence). CDR3 length: 14 amino acids. As DNA, the CDR3 is TGTGCCAGCAGCTTTTCAACGAGAAACACTGAAGCTTTCTTT. Translation gives CASSFSTRNTEAFF.

The chain is built from TRBV2 and TRBJ2-2; 7 nucleotides align to TRBD1. The CDR3 is made up of 15 amino acids. Trimming at V came to 6 bases and at J to 1 base, leaving 5 bases not matched to a gene. Germline values: CDR1 SNHLY, CDR2 FYNNEI. This CDR3 is CASRDRVQNTGELFF. CDR3 sequence (DNA): TGTGCCAGCAGAGACAGGGTTCAGAACACCGGGGAGCTGTTTTTT.

CDR3 sequence: CASSLRPGIGEDTQYF. The DNA of the CDR3 is TGTGCCAGCAGCTTACGTCCAGGGATAGGAGAAGATACGCAGTATTTT. The gene calls are TRBV7-2 and TRBJ2-3, with D possibly matching TRBD1 (5 bases). Germline V gene lookup returns CDR1 SGHTA and CDR2 FQGNSA. CDR3 size: 16 residues. The V end lost 2 bases, the J end lost 5 bases, and 17 bases lay between the germline ends.

The V and J genes are TRBV7-2 and TRBJ2-7; tentative D call: TRBD1 (6 bases). The V end lost 3 bases, the J end lost 1 base, and 10 bases lay between the germline ends. This CDR3 contains 14 residues. In germline, CDR1 is SGHTA, CDR2 FQGNSA. The CDR3 nucleotides read TGTGCCAGCAGCTTGACAGGCTTGTCCTACGAGCAGTACTTC. As protein: CASSLTGLSYEQYF. The full variable domain, in which reference TRBV7-2 and TRBJ2-7 provide the parts outside the CDR3, is GAGVSQSPSNKVTEKGKDVELRCDPISGHTALYWYRQSLGQGLEFLIYFQGNSAPDKSGLPSDRFSAERTGGSVSTLTIQRTQQEDSAVYLCASSLTGLSYEQYFGPGTRLTVT.